This T cell receptor (beta chain) was captured in a study of blood T cell repertoires in COVID-19. The wider study: There were acute and convalescent COVID-19 samples, and they came from the United States, Italy and Spain.

Here immunoSEQ multiplex PCR was the method, and the copy in TCRdb shows in-frame clones only, minus some. The repertoire includes tens of thousands of clones, 60% to 85% of them detected once, and approximately 6.8% sits in the top ten. Germline V CDR1 and CDR2: LNHNV, YYDKDF (reference sequence). This CDR3 contains 14 residues. V dropped 1 base and J dropped 2 bases, with 8 bases sitting between them. The receptor's source is a man aged 65 to 79 with acute or convalescent COVID-19. The rearrangement uses TRBV15 and TRBJ1-1; weak D call: TRBD1 (5 bases). Sample: peripheral blood. CDR3 residues: CATSRGGVNTEAFF. DNA for the CDR3: TGTGCCACCAGCAGAGGGGGCGTTAACACTGAAGCTTTCTTT.